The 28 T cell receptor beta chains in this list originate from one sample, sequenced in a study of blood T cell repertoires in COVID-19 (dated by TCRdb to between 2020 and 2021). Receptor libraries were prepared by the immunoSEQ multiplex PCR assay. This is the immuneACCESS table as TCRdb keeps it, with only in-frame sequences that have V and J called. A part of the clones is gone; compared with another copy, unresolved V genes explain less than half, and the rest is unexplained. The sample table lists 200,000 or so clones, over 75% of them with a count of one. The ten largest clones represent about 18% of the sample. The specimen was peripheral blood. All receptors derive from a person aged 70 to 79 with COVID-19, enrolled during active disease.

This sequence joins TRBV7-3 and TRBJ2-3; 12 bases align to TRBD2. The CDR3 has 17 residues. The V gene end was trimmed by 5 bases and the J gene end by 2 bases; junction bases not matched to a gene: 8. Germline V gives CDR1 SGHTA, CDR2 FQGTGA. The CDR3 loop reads CASSAAGTSGFTDTQYF. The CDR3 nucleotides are TGTGCCAGCAGCGCCGCCGGGACTAGCGGGTTCACAGATACGCAGTATTTT.

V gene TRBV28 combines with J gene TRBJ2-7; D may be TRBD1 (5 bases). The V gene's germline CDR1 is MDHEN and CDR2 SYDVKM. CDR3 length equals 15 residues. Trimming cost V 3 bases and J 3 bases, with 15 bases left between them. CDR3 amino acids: CASSFSRVNVYEQYF. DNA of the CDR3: TGTGCCAGCAGTTTCTCCAGGGTTAACGTCTACGAGCAGTACTTC.

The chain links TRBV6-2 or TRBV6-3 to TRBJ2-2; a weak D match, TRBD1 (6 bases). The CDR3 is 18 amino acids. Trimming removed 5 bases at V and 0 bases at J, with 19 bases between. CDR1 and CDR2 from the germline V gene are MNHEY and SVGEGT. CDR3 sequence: CASSPDPPTGANTGELFF. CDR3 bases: TGTGCCAGCAGTCCGGACCCCCCGACAGGAGCGAACACCGGGGAGCTGTTTTTT.

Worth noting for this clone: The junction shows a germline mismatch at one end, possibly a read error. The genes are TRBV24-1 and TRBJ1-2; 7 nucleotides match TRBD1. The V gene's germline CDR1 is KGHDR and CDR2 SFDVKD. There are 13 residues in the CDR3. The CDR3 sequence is CATSDLGRGAEDF. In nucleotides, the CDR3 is TGTGCCACCAGTGATTTAGGCAGGGGGGCAGAAGACTTC.

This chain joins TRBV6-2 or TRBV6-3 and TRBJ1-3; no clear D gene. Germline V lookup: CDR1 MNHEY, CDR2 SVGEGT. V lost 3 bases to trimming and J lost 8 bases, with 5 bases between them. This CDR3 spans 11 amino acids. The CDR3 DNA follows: TGTGCCAGCAGTTATCCGGACACCATATATTTT. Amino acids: CASSYPDTIYF.

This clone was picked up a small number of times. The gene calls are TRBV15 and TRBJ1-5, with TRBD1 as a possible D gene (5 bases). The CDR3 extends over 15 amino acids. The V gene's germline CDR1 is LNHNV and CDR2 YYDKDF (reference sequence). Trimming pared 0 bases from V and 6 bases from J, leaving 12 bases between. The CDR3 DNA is TGTGCCACCAGCAGAGACAGGGCGGGAGGTCAGCCCCAGCATTTT. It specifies CATSRDRAGGQPQHF.

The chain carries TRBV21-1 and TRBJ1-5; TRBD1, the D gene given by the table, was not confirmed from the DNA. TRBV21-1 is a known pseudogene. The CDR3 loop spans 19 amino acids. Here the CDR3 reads CASSKTMRRRGRIHQPQHF. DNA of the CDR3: TGTGCCAGCAGCAAAACAATGAGGCGAAGGGGCCGAATCCATCAGCCCCAGCATTTT.

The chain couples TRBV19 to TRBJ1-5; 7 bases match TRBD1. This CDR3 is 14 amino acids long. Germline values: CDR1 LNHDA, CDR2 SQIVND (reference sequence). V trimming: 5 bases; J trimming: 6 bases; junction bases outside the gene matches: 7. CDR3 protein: CASSSLEGAQPQHF. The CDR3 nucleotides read TGTGCCAGTAGTTCCCTGGAGGGGGCTCAGCCCCAGCATTTT.

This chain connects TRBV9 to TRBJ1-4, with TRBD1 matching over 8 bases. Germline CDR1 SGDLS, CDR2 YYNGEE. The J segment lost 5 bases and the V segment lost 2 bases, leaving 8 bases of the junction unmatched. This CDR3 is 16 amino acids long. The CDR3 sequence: CASSVGTGQDNEKLFF. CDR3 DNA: TGTGCCAGCAGCGTTGGTACGGGACAGGACAATGAAAAACTGTTTTTT.

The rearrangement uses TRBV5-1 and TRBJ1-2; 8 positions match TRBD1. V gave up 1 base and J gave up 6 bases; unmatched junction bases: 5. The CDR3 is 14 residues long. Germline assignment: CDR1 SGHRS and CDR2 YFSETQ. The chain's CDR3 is CASSLSGGFDGYTF. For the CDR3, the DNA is TGCGCCAGCAGCTTGTCAGGGGGCTTTGATGGCTACACCTTC.

The CDR3 DNA sequence: TGTGCCAGCTCACCTTCGAGACAACAGGGGGAAAAACTGTTTTTT. The encoded protein is CASSPSRQQGEKLFF. The rearrangement joins TRBV18 to TRBJ1-4; 7 positions match TRBD1. Germline CDR1 reads KGHSH; CDR2 reads LQKENI. J lost 8 bases, V lost 3 bases, and 9 bases had no gene match. The CDR3 extends over 15 amino acids.

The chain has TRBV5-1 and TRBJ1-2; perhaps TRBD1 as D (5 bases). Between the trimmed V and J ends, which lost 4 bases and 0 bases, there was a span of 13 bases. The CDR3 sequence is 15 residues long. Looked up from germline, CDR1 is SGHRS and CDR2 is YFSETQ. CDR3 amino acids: CASSKRQSSNYGYTF. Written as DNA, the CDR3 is TGCGCCAGCAGCAAACGACAGAGTTCTAACTATGGCTACACCTTC.

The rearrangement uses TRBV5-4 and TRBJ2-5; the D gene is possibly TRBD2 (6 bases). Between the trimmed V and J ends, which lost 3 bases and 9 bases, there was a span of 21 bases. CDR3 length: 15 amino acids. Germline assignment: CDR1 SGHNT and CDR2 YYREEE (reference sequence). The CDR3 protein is CASSSPTSQVEAQYF. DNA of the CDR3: TGTGCCAGCAGCTCTCCTACTAGCCAGGTTGAGGCCCAGTACTTC.

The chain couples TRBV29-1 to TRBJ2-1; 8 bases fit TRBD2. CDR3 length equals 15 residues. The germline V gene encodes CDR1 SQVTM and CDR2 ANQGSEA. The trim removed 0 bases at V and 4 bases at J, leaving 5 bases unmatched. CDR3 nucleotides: TGCAGCGTTGAAGAGCTCGGGAGGGGATACAATGAGCAGTTCTTC. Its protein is CSVEELGRGYNEQFF.

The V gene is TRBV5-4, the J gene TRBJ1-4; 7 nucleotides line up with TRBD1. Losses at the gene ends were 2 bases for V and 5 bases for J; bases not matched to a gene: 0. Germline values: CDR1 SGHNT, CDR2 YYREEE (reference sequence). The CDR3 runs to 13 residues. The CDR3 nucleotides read TGTGCCAGCAGCTTACAGGGGAATGAAAAACTGTTTTTT. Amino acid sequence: CASSLQGNEKLFF.

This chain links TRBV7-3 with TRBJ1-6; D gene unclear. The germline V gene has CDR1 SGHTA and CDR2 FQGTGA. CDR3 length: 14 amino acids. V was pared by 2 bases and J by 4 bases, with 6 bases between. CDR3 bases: TGTGCCAGCAGCTTAGACGGGTATAATTCACCCCTCCACTTT. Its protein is CASSLDGYNSPLHF.

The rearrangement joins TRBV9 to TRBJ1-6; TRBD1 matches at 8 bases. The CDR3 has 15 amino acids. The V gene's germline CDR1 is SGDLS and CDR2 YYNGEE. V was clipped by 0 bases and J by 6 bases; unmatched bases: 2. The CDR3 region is CASSVVGQVNSPLHF. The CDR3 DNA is TGTGCCAGCAGCGTAGTGGGACAGGTTAATTCACCCCTCCACTTT.

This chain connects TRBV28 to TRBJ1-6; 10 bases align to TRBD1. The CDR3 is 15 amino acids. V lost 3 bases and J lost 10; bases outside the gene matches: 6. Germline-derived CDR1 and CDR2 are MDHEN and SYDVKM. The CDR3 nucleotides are TGTGCCAGCAGTTTTAGGACAGGGGGATTCTCACCCCTCCACTTT. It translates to CASSFRTGGFSPLHF. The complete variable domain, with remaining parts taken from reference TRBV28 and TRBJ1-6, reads DVKVTQSSRYLVKRTGEKVFLECVQDMDHENMFWYRQDPGLGLRLIYFSYDVKMKEKGDIPEGYSVSREKKERFSLILESASTNQTSMYLCASSFRTGGFSPLHFGNGTRLTVT.

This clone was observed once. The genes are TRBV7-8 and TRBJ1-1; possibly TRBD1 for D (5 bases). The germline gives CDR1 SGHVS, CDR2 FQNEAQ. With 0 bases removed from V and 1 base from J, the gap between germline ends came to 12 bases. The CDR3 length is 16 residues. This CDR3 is CASSLAAGRRNTEAFF. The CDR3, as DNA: TGTGCCAGCAGCTTAGCGGCAGGGCGTCGGAACACTGAAGCTTTCTTT.

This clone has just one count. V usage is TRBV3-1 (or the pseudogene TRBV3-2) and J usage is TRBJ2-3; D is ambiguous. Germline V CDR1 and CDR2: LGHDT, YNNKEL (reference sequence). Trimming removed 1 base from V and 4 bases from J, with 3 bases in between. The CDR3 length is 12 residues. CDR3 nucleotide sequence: TGTGCCAGCAGCCAAGTCGCAGATACGCAGTATTTT. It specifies CASSQVADTQYF.

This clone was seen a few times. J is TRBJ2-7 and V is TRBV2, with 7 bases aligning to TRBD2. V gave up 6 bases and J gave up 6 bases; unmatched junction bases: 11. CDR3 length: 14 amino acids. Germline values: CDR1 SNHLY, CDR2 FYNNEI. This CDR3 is CASRSGDTFSEQYF. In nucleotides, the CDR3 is TGTGCCAGCAGGAGCGGGGATACTTTCTCCGAGCAGTACTTC.

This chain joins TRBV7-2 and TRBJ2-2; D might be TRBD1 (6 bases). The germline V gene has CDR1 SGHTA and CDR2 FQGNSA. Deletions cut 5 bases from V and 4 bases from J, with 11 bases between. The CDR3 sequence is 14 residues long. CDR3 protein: CASSAQGTTGELFF. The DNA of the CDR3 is TGTGCCAGCAGCGCCCAGGGGACCACCGGGGAGCTGTTTTTT.

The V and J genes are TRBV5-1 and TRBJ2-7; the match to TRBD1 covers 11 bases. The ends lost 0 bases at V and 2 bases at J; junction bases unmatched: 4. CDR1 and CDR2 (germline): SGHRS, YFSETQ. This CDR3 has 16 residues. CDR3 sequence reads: CASSLAMGQGAYEQYF. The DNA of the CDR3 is TGCGCCAGCAGCTTGGCAATGGGACAGGGGGCCTACGAGCAGTACTTC.

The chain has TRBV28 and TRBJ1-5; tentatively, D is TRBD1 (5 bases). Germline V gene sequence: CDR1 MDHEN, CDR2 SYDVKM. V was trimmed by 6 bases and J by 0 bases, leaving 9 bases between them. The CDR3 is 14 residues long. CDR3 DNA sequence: TGTGCCAGCAGACCCGGGGGTAGCAATCAGCCCCAGCATTTT. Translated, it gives CASRPGGSNQPQHF.

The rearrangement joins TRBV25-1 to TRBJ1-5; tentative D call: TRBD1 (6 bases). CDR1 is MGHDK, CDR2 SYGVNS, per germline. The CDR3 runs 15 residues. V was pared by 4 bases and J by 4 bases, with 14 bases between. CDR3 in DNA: TGTGCCAGCAGTGCCACCGGGACACCTAATCAGCCCCAGCATTTT. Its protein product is CASSATGTPNQPQHF.

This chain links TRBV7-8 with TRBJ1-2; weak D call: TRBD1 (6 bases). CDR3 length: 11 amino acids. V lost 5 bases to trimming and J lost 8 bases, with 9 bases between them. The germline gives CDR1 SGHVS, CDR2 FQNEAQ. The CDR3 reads CASSHRVGYTF. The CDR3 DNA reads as TGTGCCAGCAGCCACAGGGTCGGCTACACCTTC.

CDR3: CASSLRVTADTQYF. CDR3 nucleotide sequence: TGTGCCAGCAGCCTCAGGGTCACAGCAGATACGCAGTATTTT. The V and J genes are TRBV5-4 and TRBJ2-3; weak D call: TRBD1 (5 bases). The length of the CDR3 is 14 residues. Germline V lookup: CDR1 SGHNT, CDR2 YYREEE (reference sequence). The V and J ends lost 4 bases and 4 bases respectively, with 13 bases between them.

CDR3 loop: CASSRGTVYSLYF. CDR3 DNA sequence: TGTGCCAGCAGCCGGGGGACCGTGTATTCGTTGTACTTC. The chain is built from TRBV7-2 and TRBJ2-7; TRBD2 might be the D (6 bases). The germline gives CDR1 SGHTA, CDR2 FQGNSA. The length of the CDR3 is 13 residues. The V gene lost 5 bases and the J gene lost 12 bases, with 20 bases spanning the gap.